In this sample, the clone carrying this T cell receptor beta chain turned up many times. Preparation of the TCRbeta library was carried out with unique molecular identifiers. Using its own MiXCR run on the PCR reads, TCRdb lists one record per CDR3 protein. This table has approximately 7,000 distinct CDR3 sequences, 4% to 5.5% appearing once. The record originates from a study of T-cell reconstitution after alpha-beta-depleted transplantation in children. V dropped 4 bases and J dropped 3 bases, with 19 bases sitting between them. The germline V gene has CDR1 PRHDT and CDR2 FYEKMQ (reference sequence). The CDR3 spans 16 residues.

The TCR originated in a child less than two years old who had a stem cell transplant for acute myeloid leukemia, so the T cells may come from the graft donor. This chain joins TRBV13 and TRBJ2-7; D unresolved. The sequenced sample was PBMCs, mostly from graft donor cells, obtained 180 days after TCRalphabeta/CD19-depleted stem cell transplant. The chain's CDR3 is CASSSTRSDPYYEQYF. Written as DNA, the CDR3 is TGTGCCAGCAGCTCAACTCGGTCGGATCCCTACTACGAGCAGTACTTC. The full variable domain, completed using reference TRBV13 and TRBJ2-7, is AAGVIQSPRHLIKEKRETATLKCYPIPRHDTVYWYQQGPGQDPQFLISFYEKMQSDKGSIPDRFSAQQFSDYHSELNMSSLELGDSALYFCASSSTRSDPYYEQYFGPGTRLTVT.